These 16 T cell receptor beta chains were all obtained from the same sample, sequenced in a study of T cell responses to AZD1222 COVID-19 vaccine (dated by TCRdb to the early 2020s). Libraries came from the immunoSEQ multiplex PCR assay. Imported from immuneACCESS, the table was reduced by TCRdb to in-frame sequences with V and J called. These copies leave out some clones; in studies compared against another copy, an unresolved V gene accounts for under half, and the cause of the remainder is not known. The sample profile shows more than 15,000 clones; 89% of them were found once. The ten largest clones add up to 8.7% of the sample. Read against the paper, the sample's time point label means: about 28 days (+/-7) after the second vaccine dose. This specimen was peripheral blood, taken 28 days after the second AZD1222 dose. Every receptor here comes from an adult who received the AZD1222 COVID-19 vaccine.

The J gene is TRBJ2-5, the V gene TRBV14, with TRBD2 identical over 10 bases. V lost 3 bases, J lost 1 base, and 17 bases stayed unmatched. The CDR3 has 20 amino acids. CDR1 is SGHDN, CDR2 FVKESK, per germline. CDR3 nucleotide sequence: TGTGCCAGCAGCCAGATGCGCCGGGCTAGCGGGAGAATCACCCAAGAGACCCAGTACTTC. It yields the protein CASSQMRRASGRITQETQYF.

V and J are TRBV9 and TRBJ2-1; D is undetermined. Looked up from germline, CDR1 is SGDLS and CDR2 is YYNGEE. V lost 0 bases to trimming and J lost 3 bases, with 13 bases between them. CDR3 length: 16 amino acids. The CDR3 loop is CASSVAGRPDYNEQFF. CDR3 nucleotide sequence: TGTGCCAGCAGCGTAGCCGGGCGACCCGACTACAATGAGCAGTTCTTC.

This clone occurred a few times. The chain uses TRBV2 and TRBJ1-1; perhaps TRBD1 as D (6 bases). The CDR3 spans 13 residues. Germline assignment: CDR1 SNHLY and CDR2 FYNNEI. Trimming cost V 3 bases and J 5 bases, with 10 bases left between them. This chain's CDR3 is CASSEGGRTEAFF. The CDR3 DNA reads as TGTGCCAGCAGTGAGGGGGGGCGGACTGAAGCTTTCTTT.

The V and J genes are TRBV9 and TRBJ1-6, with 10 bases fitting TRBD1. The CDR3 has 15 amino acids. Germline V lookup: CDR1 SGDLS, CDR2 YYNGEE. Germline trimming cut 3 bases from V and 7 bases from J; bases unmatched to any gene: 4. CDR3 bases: TGTGCCAGCAGCGCGACAGGGGGCGCGAATTCACCCCTCCACTTT. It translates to CASSATGGANSPLHF.

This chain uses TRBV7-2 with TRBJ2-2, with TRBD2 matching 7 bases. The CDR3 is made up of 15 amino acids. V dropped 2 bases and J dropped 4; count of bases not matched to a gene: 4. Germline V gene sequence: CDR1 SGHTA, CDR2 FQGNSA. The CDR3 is CASSLLAELTGELFF. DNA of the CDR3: TGTGCCAGCAGCTTACTAGCGGAACTCACCGGGGAGCTGTTTTTT.

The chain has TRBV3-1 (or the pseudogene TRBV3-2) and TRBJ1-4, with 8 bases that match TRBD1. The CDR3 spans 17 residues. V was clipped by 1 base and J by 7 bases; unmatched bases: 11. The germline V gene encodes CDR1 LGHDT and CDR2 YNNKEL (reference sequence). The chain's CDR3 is CASSQVVYGQGTEKLFF. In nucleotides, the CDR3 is TGTGCCAGCAGCCAAGTAGTATACGGACAGGGCACTGAAAAACTGTTTTTT.

CDR3 sequence reads: CASNPGGSGNTIYF. The CDR3, as DNA: TGTGCCAGCAACCCGGGGGGATCTGGAAACACCATATATTTT. The V call is TRBV28, the J call TRBJ1-3; tentatively, D is TRBD1 (5 bases). The CDR3 is made up of 14 amino acids. From germline, CDR1 is MDHEN and CDR2 SYDVKM. Trimming shortened V by 7 bases and J by 1 base, and 11 bases separated the two germline ends. Full variable domain (missing parts from reference TRBV28 and TRBJ1-3): DVKVTQSSRYLVKRTGEKVFLECVQDMDHENMFWYRQDPGLGLRLIYFSYDVKMKEKGDIPEGYSVSREKKERFSLILESASTNQTSMYLCASNPGGSGNTIYFGEGSWLTVV.

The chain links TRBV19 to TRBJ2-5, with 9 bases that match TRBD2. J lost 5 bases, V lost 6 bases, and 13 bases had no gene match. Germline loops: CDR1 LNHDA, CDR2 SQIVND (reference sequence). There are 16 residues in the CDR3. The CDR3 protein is CASRHQAGGPSETQYF. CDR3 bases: TGTGCCAGTAGACATCAGGCGGGGGGGCCGTCGGAGACCCAGTACTTC.

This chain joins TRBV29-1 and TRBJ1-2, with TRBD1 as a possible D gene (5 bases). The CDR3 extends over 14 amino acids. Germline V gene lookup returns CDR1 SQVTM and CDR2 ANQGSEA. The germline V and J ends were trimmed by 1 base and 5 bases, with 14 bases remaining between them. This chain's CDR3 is CSVEGPKGRYGYTF. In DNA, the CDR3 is TGCAGCGTTGAAGGTCCGAAGGGGAGGTATGGCTACACCTTC.

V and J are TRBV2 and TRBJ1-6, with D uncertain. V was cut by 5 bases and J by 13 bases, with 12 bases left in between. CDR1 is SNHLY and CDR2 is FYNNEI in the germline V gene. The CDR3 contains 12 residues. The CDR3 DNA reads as TGTGCCAGCAGTCCCAATGTGGGGCCCCTCCACTTT. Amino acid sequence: CASSPNVGPLHF. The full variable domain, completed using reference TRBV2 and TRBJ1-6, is EPEVTQTPSHQVTQMGQEVILRCVPISNHLYFYWYRQILGQKVEFLVSFYNNEISEKSEIFDDQFSVERPDGSNFTLKIRSTKLEDSAMYFCASSPNVGPLHFGNGTRLTVT.

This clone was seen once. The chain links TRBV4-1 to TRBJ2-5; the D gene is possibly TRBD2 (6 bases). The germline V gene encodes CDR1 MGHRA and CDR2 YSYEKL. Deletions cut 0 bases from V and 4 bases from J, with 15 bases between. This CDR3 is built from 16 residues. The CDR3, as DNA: TGCGCCAGCAGCCAAGATTATCGGAGGGGCCGAGAGACCCAGTACTTC. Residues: CASSQDYRRGRETQYF.

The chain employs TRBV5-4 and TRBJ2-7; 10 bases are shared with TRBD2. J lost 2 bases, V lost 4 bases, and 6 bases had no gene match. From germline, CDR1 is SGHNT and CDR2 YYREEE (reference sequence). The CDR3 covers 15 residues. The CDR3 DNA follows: TGTGCCAGCAGCCCCCGGACTAGCGGAGCCTACGAGCAGTACTTC. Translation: CASSPRTSGAYEQYF.

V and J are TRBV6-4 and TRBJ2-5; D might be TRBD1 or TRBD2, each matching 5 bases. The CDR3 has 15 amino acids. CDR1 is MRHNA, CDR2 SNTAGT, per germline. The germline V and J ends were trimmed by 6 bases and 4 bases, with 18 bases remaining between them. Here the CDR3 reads CASRLLGAGRETQYF. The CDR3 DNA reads TGTGCCAGCAGACTTCTAGGGGCAGGGAGAGAGACCCAGTACTTC.

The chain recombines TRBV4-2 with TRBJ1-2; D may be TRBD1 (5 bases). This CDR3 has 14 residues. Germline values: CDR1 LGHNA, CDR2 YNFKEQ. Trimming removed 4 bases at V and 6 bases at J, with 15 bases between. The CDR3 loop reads CASSPSWQGNGYTF. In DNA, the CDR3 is TGTGCCAGCAGCCCAAGCTGGCAGGGTAATGGCTACACCTTC.

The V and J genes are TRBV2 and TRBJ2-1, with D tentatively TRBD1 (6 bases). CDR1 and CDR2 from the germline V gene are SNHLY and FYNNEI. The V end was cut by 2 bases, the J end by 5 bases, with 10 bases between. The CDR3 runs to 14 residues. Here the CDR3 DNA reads TGTGCCAGCAGTGAACAGGGGTGGGACAATGAGCAGTTCTTC. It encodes CASSEQGWDNEQFF.

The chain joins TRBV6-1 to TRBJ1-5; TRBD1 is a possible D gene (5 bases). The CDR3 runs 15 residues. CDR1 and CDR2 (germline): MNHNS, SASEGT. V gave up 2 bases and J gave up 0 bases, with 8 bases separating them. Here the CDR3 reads CASSEPGYSNQPQHF. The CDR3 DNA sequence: TGTGCCAGCAGTGAACCAGGGTATAGCAATCAGCCCCAGCATTTT.